The 25 T cell receptor beta chains below all came from one sample that was sequenced in a study of glioma-infiltrating T cells after dendritic cell vaccination. Generated by immunoSEQ multiplex PCR, the TCRdb table keeps only in-frame clones and is missing some. This table holds about 87,000 clones, around 83% found once. As to time point: after dendritic cell vaccination, including at tumor progression/relapse. The material sequenced was blood, taken after dendritic cell vaccination. These receptors all stem from a human donor with glioblastoma.

The rearrangement joins TRBV27 to TRBJ1-6; 10 bases match TRBD1. The germline gives CDR1 MNHEY, CDR2 SMNVEV (reference sequence). With 0 bases clipped from V and 5 bases from J, the junction kept 4 bases outside the gene matches. CDR3 length equals 17 residues. As DNA, the CDR3 is TGTGCCAGCAGTTTATCCGGGACAGGGGAAGATAATTCACCCCTCCACTTT. It specifies CASSLSGTGEDNSPLHF.

This clone was seen only once. V usage is TRBV19 and J usage is TRBJ1-1; D may be TRBD1 (5 bases). The CDR3 has 12 residues. V lost 6 bases, J lost 6 bases, and 11 bases lay in between. Germline-derived CDR1 and CDR2 are LNHDA and SQIVND (reference sequence). This CDR3 is CASSHGGAEAFF. DNA of the CDR3: TGTGCCAGTAGCCACGGAGGGGCTGAAGCTTTCTTT.

Points on this clone: The identical CDR3 is also encoded by other nucleotide sequences in the sample. This chain uses TRBV7-3 with TRBJ1-1; D unclear. V lost 3 bases and J lost 1, with 6 bases in between. The CDR3 extends over 13 amino acids. Per the germline V gene, CDR1 is SGHTA and CDR2 is FQGTGA. The CDR3 protein is CASSLRQNTEAFF. The CDR3 DNA reads as TGTGCCAGCAGCTTGCGGCAGAACACTGAAGCTTTCTTT.

This clone was seen more than once but under ten times. This chain links TRBV14 with TRBJ1-2; unclear D gene. Germline V lookup: CDR1 SGHDN, CDR2 FVKESK. The CDR3 covers 14 residues. V shed 5 bases and J shed 1 base, with 11 bases lying between them. The CDR3 sequence: CASSSGNLNYGYTF. CDR3 sequence (DNA): TGTGCCAGCAGCTCAGGAAACCTTAACTATGGCTACACCTTC.

The chain links TRBV5-4 to TRBJ1-1, with 7 bases matching TRBD1. V shed 4 bases and J 5 bases; nucleotides not matched to a gene: 14. Per germline, CDR1 SGHNT and CDR2 YYREEE (reference sequence). The CDR3 runs 16 residues. DNA for the CDR3: TGTGCCAGCAGCGCCAGACAGGGTTCGATGGGTACTGAAGCTTTCTTT. Its protein product is CASSARQGSMGTEAFF.

The chain is built from TRBV14 and TRBJ1-4, with a weak D call TRBD1 (5 bases). The V and J ends lost 1 base and 4 bases respectively, with 22 bases between them. The V gene's germline CDR1 is SGHDN and CDR2 FVKESK. This CDR3 has 19 amino acids. The CDR3: CASSQGRVSLGRGNEKLFF. DNA for the CDR3: TGTGCCAGCAGCCAAGGACGCGTTTCGTTAGGGAGGGGTAATGAAAAACTGTTTTTT.

This chain uses TRBV4-2 with TRBJ1-5; D may be TRBD1 (5 bases). Germline-derived CDR1 and CDR2 are LGHNA and YNFKEQ. This CDR3 is built from 15 residues. Trimming cost V 0 bases and J 3 bases, with 9 bases left between them. In nucleotides, the CDR3 is TGTGCCAGCAGCCAAGAGGAGGGGTCCAATCAGCCCCAGCATTTT. Translation gives CASSQEEGSNQPQHF.

The genes are TRBV9 and TRBJ1-1; D not certain. Trimming removed 3 bases from V and 6 bases from J, with 18 bases in between. This CDR3 is 15 amino acids long. Germline V gene lookup returns CDR1 SGDLS and CDR2 YYNGEE. The CDR3 here is CASSANSELWPEAFF. For the CDR3, the DNA is TGTGCCAGCAGCGCAAATTCGGAGCTGTGGCCTGAAGCTTTCTTT.

This chain joins TRBV6-1 and TRBJ1-1; 11 bases map to TRBD1. CDR3 length: 14 amino acids. CDR1 is MNHNS and CDR2 is SASEGT in the germline V gene. V trimming: 6 bases; J trimming: 4 bases; junction bases outside the gene matches: 4. The CDR3 coding sequence is TGTGCCAGCAGCCGGGACAGGGGGATCACTGAAGCTTTCTTT. Translating it yields CASSRDRGITEAFF.

This chain joins TRBV5-1 and TRBJ1-1; D uncertain. V was shortened by 0 bases and J by 4 bases, with 13 bases between the two germline ends. The V gene's germline CDR1 is SGHRS and CDR2 YFSETQ. This CDR3 has 15 residues. In DNA, the CDR3 is TGCGCCAGCAGCTTGGGGGCGGGATCGGGCACTGAAGCTTTCTTT. Protein product: CASSLGAGSGTEAFF.

CDR3 coding DNA: TGTGCCAGCACCGCCCAAGGGGAAAGTTACGAGCAGTACTTC. This encodes CASTAQGESYEQYF. The J gene is TRBJ2-7, the V gene TRBV2; D may be TRBD1 (5 bases). Trimming cost V 7 bases and J 4 bases, with 17 bases left between them. Germline CDR1 reads SNHLY; CDR2 reads FYNNEI. This CDR3 is built from 14 residues.

V is TRBV19 and J is TRBJ1-5; 9 bases are shared with TRBD1. In germline, CDR1 is LNHDA, CDR2 SQIVND (reference sequence). The CDR3 is made up of 15 amino acids. The V gene end was trimmed by 5 bases and the J gene end by 4 bases; junction bases not matched to a gene: 6. Here the CDR3 DNA reads TGTGCCAGTAGTCCCGGGACAGGGTCAAATCAGCCCCAGCATTTT. It is translated as CASSPGTGSNQPQHF.

This chain links TRBV7-2 with TRBJ2-5; TRBD2 matches at 9 bases. The CDR3 is made up of 18 amino acids. Trimming cost V 1 base and J 9 bases; bases outside gene matches: 18. Germline-derived CDR1 and CDR2 are SGHTA and FQGNSA. CDR3 loop: CASSLGTMAGGPHGAQYF. Here the CDR3 DNA reads TGTGCCAGCAGCTTAGGGACAATGGCGGGGGGGCCACATGGGGCCCAGTACTTC.

Only a few counts were recorded for this clone. The chain combines TRBV29-1 with TRBJ1-2; 8 bases align to TRBD1. Germline values: CDR1 SQVTM, CDR2 ANQGSEA. Losses at the gene ends were 6 bases for V and 8 bases for J; bases not matched to a gene: 14. The CDR3 consists of 14 residues. CDR3 nucleotide sequence: TGCAGCGTCGAAAACAGGGGGTCCCTAGGCGGCTACACCTTC. Its translation is CSVENRGSLGGYTF.

The V call is TRBV7-2, the J call TRBJ1-3; the match to TRBD1 covers 8 bases. Germline trimming cut 1 base from V and 9 bases from J; bases unmatched to any gene: 2. The CDR3 length is 13 residues. Germline assignment: CDR1 SGHTA and CDR2 FQGNSA. This CDR3 reads CASSLDRGGTIYF. The CDR3 DNA follows: TGTGCCAGCAGCTTAGACAGGGGGGGCACCATATATTTT. The variable domain in full, with the rest retrieved from reference TRBV7-2 and TRBJ1-3, is GAGVSQSPSNKVTEKGKDVELRCDPISGHTALYWYRQSLGQGLEFLIYFQGNSAPDKSGLPSDRFSAERTGGSVSTLTIQRTQQEDSAVYLCASSLDRGGTIYFGEGSWLTVV.

Regarding this clone: Other DNA sequences within the sample encode an identical CDR3. This sequence joins TRBV5-1 and TRBJ1-1, with 7 positions matching TRBD1. There are 16 residues in the CDR3. Germline V gene data show CDR1 as SGHRS and CDR2 as YFSETQ. V lost 1 base to trimming and J lost 5 bases; unmatched junction nucleotides: 11. This chain's CDR3 is CASSLNSAGGGTEAFF. CDR3 sequence (DNA): TGCGCCAGCAGCTTGAATTCCGCAGGGGGAGGAACTGAAGCTTTCTTT.

This chain joins TRBV12-5 and TRBJ1-1; D might be TRBD1 (5 bases). Trimming removed 4 bases at V and 1 base at J, with 19 bases between. The germline V gene encodes CDR1 LGHNT and CDR2 FRNRAP. The CDR3 extends over 17 amino acids. The CDR3 protein is CASGSPQQGSSNTEAFF. In nucleotides, the CDR3 is TGTGCTAGTGGTTCCCCCCAGCAGGGATCTTCGAACACTGAAGCTTTCTTT.

The gene calls are TRBV5-6 and TRBJ1-1, with 7 positions matching TRBD1. Germline V lookup: CDR1 SGHDT, CDR2 YYEEEE. CDR3 length: 14 residues. V gave up 0 bases and J gave up 7 bases; unmatched junction bases: 6. CDR3 in amino acids: CASSLDKGAGEAFF. The CDR3 DNA follows: TGTGCCAGCAGCTTGGACAAGGGGGCGGGTGAAGCTTTCTTT.

The rearrangement links TRBV15 to TRBJ1-6; D is unclear. CDR1 and CDR2 from the germline V gene are LNHNV and YYDKDF (reference sequence). CDR3 length equals 13 residues. Trimming removed 1 base at V and 11 bases at J, with 9 bases between. CDR3 sequence (DNA): TGTGCCACCAGCAGAGTCAGTGGTGCACCCCTCCACTTT. Its translation: CATSRVSGAPLHF. Looking up the rest from reference TRBV15 and TRBJ1-6 gives the full variable domain: DAMVIQNPRYQVTQFGKPVTLSCSQTLNHNVMYWYQQKSSQAPKLLFHYYDKDFNNEADTPDNFQSRRPNTSFCFLDIRSPGLGDTAMYLCATSRVSGAPLHFGNGTRLTVT.

Written as DNA, the CDR3 is TGTGCCAGCAGCTTGGACAGGGAGACTGGCGGCTACACCTTC. Translating gives CASSLDRETGGYTF. The V and J genes are TRBV11-1 and TRBJ1-2; 8 bases fit TRBD1. The length of the CDR3 is 14 residues. Per the germline V gene, CDR1 is SGHAT and CDR2 is FQDESV (reference sequence). The junction had 8 bases not matched to a gene; V was cut back by 3 bases and J by 8 bases.

The chain recombines TRBV19 with TRBJ1-2, with D uncertain. The CDR3 totals 13 residues. V shed 7 bases and J shed 2 bases, with 11 bases lying between them. In germline, CDR1 is LNHDA, CDR2 SQIVND (reference sequence). The CDR3, as DNA: TGTGCCAGTAATTCAGACACCAACTATGGCTACACCTTC. As protein: CASNSDTNYGYTF.

Only a few counts were recorded for this clone. One junction end disagrees with the germline gene, perhaps due to a read error. The gene calls are TRBV7-9 and TRBJ2-2, with 7 bases that match TRBD1. The CDR3 covers 15 residues. Germline CDR1 and CDR2: SEHNR and FQNEAQ (reference sequence). CDR3 DNA sequence: TGTGCCGGCAGCTTATCACAGGGGTTTACCGGGGAGCTGTTTTTT. It translates to CAGSLSQGFTGELFF. Full variable domain (remainder filled in from reference TRBV7-9 and TRBJ2-2): DTGVSQNPRHKITKRGQNVTFRCDPISEHNRLYWYRQTLGQGPEFLTYFQNEAQLEKSRLLSDRFSAERPKGSFSTLEIQRTEQGDSAMYLCAGSLSQGFTGELFFGEGSRLTVL.

V and J are TRBV7-2 and TRBJ2-7, with TRBD1 as a possible D gene (5 bases). V lost 7 bases and J 8 bases, leaving 24 bases between the germline ends. Per germline, CDR1 SGHTA and CDR2 FQGNSA. The CDR3 sequence is 15 residues long. CDR3: CASIPDILQVQQQYF. For the CDR3, the DNA is TGTGCCAGCATCCCGGACATCCTCCAGGTTCAGCAGCAGTACTTC.

This rearrangement joins TRBV27 to TRBJ1-1; 8 bases map to TRBD1. V lost 5 bases to trimming and J lost 5 bases; unmatched junction nucleotides: 10. The V gene's germline CDR1 is MNHEY and CDR2 SMNVEV (reference sequence). The CDR3 has 15 amino acids. CDR3 sequence: CASSPLTGGRTEAFF. The CDR3 nucleotides read TGTGCCAGCAGTCCTCTCACAGGGGGGAGAACTGAAGCTTTCTTT.

This chain connects TRBV5-1 to TRBJ2-2; TRBD2 might be the D (6 bases). This CDR3 has 15 amino acids. V lost 4 bases to trimming and J lost 0 bases, with 10 bases between them. Germline V gives CDR1 SGHRS, CDR2 YFSETQ. The CDR3 DNA reads TGCGCCAGCAGCCAGGGACTCCCGAACACCGGGGAGCTGTTTTTT. It codes for CASSQGLPNTGELFF.